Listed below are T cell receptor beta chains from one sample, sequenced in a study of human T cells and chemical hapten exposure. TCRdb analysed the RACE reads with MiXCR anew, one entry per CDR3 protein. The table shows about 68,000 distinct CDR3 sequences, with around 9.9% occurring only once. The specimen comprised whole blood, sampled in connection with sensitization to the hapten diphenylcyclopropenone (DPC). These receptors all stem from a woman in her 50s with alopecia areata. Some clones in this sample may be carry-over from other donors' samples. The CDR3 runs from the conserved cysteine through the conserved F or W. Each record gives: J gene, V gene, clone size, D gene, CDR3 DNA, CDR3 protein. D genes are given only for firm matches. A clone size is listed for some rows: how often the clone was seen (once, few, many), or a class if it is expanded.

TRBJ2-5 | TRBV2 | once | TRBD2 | TGTGCCAGCATTTTAGCGGGAGAGACCCAGTACTTC | CASILAGETQYF
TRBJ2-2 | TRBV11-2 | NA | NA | TGTGCCAGCAGCGCCCGGAACACCGGGGAGCTGTTTTTT | CASSARNTGELFF
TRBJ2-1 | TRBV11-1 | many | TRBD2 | TGTGCCAGCAGTCTAAGCGGGAGTTGGTACAATGAGCAGTTCTTC | CASSLSGSWYNEQFF
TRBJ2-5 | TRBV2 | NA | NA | TGTGCCAGCAAACTGAAAGAGACCCAGTACTTC | CASKLKETQYF
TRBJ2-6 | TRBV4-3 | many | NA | TGCGCCAGCAGCCAAGAATACGGGGAAGGGGCCAACGTCCTGACTTTC | CASSQEYGEGANVLTF
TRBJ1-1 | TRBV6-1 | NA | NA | TGTGCCAGCAGTGACCAGTGGAACACTGAAGCTTTCTTT | CASSDQWNTEAFF
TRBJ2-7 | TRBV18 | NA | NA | TGTGCCAGCTCACCCTACGGTTGGGGCGAGCAGTACTTC | CASSPYGWGEQYF
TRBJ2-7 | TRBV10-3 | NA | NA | TGTGCCATCAGTGGAGGACAGCATGAGCAGTACTTC | CAISGGQHEQYF
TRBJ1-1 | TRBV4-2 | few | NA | TGTGCCAGCAGCGCAGCGGACTTGAACACTGAAGCTTTCTTT | CASSAADLNTEAFF
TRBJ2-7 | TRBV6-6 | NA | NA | TGTGCCAGCAGTTACAAAGCCAGCTACGAGCAGTACTTC | CASSYKASYEQYF
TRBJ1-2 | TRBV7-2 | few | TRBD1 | TGTGCCAGCAGCCGGGGACAGCCTGCGCGCGGCTACACCTTC | CASSRGQPARGYTF
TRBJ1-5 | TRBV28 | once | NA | TGTGCCAGCAGTTCCCTGACGCCTTTCAATCAGCCCCAGCATTTT | CASSSLTPFNQPQHF
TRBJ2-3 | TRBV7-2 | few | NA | TGTGCCAGCAGCTTAGTGAGGGGGGTTAGCACAGATACGCAGTATTTT | CASSLVRGVSTDTQYF
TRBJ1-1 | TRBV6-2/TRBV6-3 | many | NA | TGTGCCAGCAGTTACAGGGGGATCACTGAAGCTTTCTTT | CASSYRGITEAFF
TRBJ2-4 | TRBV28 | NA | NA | TGTGCCAGCATGGACTTACCCAAAAACATTCAGTACTTC | CASMDLPKNIQYF
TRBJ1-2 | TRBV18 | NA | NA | TGTGCCAGCTCGCCTGGACAGTCCTATGGCTACACCTTC | CASSPGQSYGYTF
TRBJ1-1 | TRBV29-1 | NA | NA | TGCAGCGTTGAGGAGGGCTTCACTGAAGCTTTCTTT | CSVEEGFTEAFF
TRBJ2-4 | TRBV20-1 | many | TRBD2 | TGCAGTGCAGGGACTAGCGGGAGAGGAATGGCCAAAAACATTCAGTACTTC | CSAGTSGRGMAKNIQYF
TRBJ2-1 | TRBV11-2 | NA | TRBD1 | TGTGCCAGCAGCGAAGGGACAGGGAGGAATGAGCAGTTCTTC | CASSEGTGRNEQFF
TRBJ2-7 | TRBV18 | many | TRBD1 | TGTGCCAGCTCACCACCGGGACAGGGGTACGAGCAGTACTTC | CASSPPGQGYEQYF
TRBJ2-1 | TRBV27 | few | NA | TGTGCCAGCAGTCCAGGGCTCTCCTACAATGAGCAGTTCTTC | CASSPGLSYNEQFF
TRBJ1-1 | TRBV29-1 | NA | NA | TGCAGCGTTGAAGATCTGGGAAGGGCGGGGAACACTGAAGCTTTCTTT | CSVEDLGRAGNTEAFF
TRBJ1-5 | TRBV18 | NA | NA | TGTGCCAGCTCCCTCGGACCCGATCAGCCCCAGCATTTT | CASSLGPDQPQHF
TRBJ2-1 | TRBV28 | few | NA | TGTGCCACCCAGTGGGATTTTGAGCAGTTCTTC | CATQWDFEQFF